This passage covers 9 T cell receptor beta chains from one sample sequenced in a study of blood T cell repertoires in COVID-19. Only in-frame clones appear in the TCRdb table, and some are missing; sequencing was by immunoSEQ multiplex PCR. Of about 300,000 clones in the sample, just over 85% were seen once. The sequenced sample was PBMCs or T cells enriched from blood (not recorded which). The receptors here all came from a man younger than 45 who had recovered from COVID-19.

V usage is TRBV11-2 and J usage is TRBJ1-1; D is perhaps TRBD1 (6 bases). CDR1 and CDR2 from the germline V gene are SGHAT and FQNNGV. The CDR3 runs 12 residues. V lost 8 bases to trimming and J lost 7 bases, with 14 bases between them. CDR3 amino acids: CASGRGQFEAFF. The CDR3 coding sequence is TGTGCCAGCGGCCGAGGACAGTTTGAAGCTTTCTTT. Combining the CDR3 with reference TRBV11-2 and TRBJ1-1 gives the whole variable domain EAGVAQSPRYKIIEKRQSVAFWCNPISGHATLYWYQQILGQGPKLLIQFQNNGVVDDSQLPKDRFSAERLKGVDSTLKIQPAKLEDSAVYLCASGRGQFEAFFGQGTRLTVV.

This sequence joins TRBV19 and TRBJ2-3; a possible D gene is TRBD2 (6 bases). V dropped 3 bases and J dropped 2 bases, with 18 bases sitting between them. The CDR3 spans 17 residues. Germline V gene data show CDR1 as LNHDA and CDR2 as SQIVND (reference sequence). This chain's CDR3 is CASSITSWTTLTDTQYF. Here the CDR3 DNA reads TGTGCCAGTAGTATTACGAGTTGGACTACCCTCACAGATACGCAGTATTTT.

V gene TRBV27 combines with J gene TRBJ2-5; the match to TRBD1 covers 10 bases. Germline V CDR1 and CDR2: MNHEY, SMNVEV (reference sequence). This CDR3 is built from 14 residues. Trimming at V came to 6 bases and at J to 1 base, leaving 2 bases not matched to a gene. CDR3 loop: CASRRTGGQETQYF. As DNA, the CDR3 is TGTGCCAGCAGAAGGACAGGGGGCCAAGAGACCCAGTACTTC.

This CDR3 is CAWDIGGNTIYF. CDR3 nucleotides: TGTGCCTGGGACATAGGAGGAAACACCATATATTTT. This chain connects TRBV30 to TRBJ1-3; D is undetermined. In germline, CDR1 is GTSNPN, CDR2 SVGIG (reference sequence). The V gene lost 5 bases and the J gene lost 4 bases, with 9 bases spanning the gap. The length of the CDR3 is 12 residues.

The chain joins TRBV4-2 to TRBJ1-1, with TRBD1 matching over 7 bases. Germline V gene lookup returns CDR1 LGHNA and CDR2 YNFKEQ. With 6 bases clipped from V and 1 base from J, the junction kept 8 bases outside the gene matches. The CDR3 is made up of 15 amino acids. CDR3 loop: CASRLIGTANTEAFF. For the CDR3, the DNA is TGTGCCAGCAGACTAATCGGGACAGCGAACACTGAAGCTTTCTTT.

The chain joins TRBV14 to TRBJ1-2; a weak D match, TRBD1 (6 bases). Trimming took off 4 bases at V and 5 bases at J, with 11 bases between the two ends. This CDR3 has 13 residues. The germline gives CDR1 SGHDN, CDR2 FVKESK. The CDR3 here is CASSPGQTYGYTF. The CDR3, as DNA: TGTGCCAGCAGCCCCGGACAGACTTATGGCTACACCTTC. The variable domain in full, completed from reference TRBV14 and TRBJ1-2, reads EAGVTQFPSHSVIEKGQTVTLRCDPISGHDNLYWYRRVMGKEIKFLLHFVKESKQDESGMPNNRFLAERTGGTYSTLKVQPAELEDSGVYFCASSPGQTYGYTFGSGTRLTVV.

This chain links TRBV6-4 with TRBJ2-3, with 8 nucleotides matching TRBD2. The CDR3 runs 17 residues. The trim removed 0 bases at V and 1 base at J, leaving 6 bases unmatched. Looked up from germline, CDR1 is MRHNA and CDR2 is SNTAGT. The CDR3 nucleotides are TGTGCCAGCAGTGACTCGAACAGCGGGGGTCGCACAGATACGCAGTATTTT. Protein: CASSDSNSGGRTDTQYF.

The chain employs TRBV7-9 and TRBJ2-1; D is perhaps TRBD1 (7 bases). From germline, CDR1 is SEHNR and CDR2 FQNEAQ (reference sequence). V was trimmed by 2 bases and J by 6 bases, leaving 11 bases between them. CDR3 length: 14 residues. The CDR3 nucleotides read TGTGCCAGCAGCTTAACTCAGGGGGGCAATGAGCAGTTCTTC. Translated, it gives CASSLTQGGNEQFF.

The chain carries TRBV6-5 and TRBJ2-3, with 7 bases matching TRBD2. This CDR3 is built from 14 residues. With V trimmed by 6 bases and J by 0 bases, 3 bases remained unmatched. Germline values: CDR1 MNHEY, CDR2 SVGAGI. Here the CDR3 DNA reads TGTGCCAGCAGCTTTAGCGGGAGCACAGATACGCAGTATTTT. Its translation: CASSFSGSTDTQYF.